This TCR beta chain was sequenced in a study of tumor and adjacent non-tumor tissue in lung cancer. Study as a whole: Histology: around twelve adenocarcinoma, 2 squamous cell carcinoma, 1 small cell lung cancer. The study, taken as a whole, reports: Patients with more diverse tumor TCRs had worse survival. Tumor repertoires had a smaller top 100 clone share than normal lung. Tumor tissue had significantly higher TCR diversity than normal lung.

The template was RNA from unsorted bulk tissue. As concerns this clonotype: Its specificity is unknown. Just one base apart from a much larger clone, this may be a read error.

A modified ARM-PCR protocol with three rounds of nested PCR amplified TCRbeta. One entry per CDR3 protein, called by TCRdb with MiXCR from the multiplex PCR reads. The profile shows 85,000 to 100,000 distinct CDR3 sequences, around 64% of them singletons. Sequenced: lung tumor tissue. This receptor was taken from a man between 60 and 70 years old with non-small cell lung cancer.

DNA for the CDR3: TGTGGCACCAGTGATGAAAGCGGGGGAGAGGAGACCCAGTACTTC. Translation: CGTSDESGGEETQYF. The chain is built from TRBV24-1 and TRBJ2-5, with 8 bases matching TRBD2. The CDR3 contains 15 residues. Germline V gives CDR1 KGHDR, CDR2 SFDVKD.